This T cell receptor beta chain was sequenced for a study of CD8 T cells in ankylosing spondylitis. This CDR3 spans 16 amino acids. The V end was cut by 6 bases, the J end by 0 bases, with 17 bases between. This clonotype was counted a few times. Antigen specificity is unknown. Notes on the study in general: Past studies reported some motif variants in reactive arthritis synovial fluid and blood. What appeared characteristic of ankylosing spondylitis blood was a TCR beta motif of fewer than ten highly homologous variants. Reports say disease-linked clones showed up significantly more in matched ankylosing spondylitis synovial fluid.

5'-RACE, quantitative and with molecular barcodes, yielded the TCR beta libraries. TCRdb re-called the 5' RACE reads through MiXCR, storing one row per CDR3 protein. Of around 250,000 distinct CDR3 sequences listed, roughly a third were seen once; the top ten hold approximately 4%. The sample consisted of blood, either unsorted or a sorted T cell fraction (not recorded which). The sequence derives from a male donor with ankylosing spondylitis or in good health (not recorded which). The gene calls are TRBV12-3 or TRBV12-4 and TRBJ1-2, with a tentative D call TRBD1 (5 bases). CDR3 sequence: CASSSPRGAPNYGYTF. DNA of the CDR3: TGTGCCAGCAGCTCTCCTCGAGGGGCGCCTAACTATGGCTACACCTTC.